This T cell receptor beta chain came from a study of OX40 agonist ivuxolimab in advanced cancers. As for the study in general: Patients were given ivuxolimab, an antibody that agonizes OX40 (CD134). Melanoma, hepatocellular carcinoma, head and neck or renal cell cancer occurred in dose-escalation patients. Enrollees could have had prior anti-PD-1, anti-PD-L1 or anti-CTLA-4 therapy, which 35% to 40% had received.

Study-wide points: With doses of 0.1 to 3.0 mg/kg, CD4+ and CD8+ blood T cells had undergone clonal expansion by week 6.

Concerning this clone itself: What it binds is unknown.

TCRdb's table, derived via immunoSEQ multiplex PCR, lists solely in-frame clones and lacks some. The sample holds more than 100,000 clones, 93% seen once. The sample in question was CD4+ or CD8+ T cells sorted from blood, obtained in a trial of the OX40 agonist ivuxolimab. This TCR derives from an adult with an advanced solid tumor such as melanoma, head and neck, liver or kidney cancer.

The CDR3 coding sequence is TGTGCCAGCAGCCGGGACAGGGGGCCGGGCGGGGAGCTGTTTTTT. Translation gives CASSRDRGPGGELFF. This chain uses TRBV7-7 with TRBJ2-2; TRBD1 agrees at 12 bases. Germline-derived CDR1 and CDR2 are SSHAT and FNYEAQ (reference sequence). The CDR3 runs to 15 residues. Unmatched junction bases numbered 5, after V lost 5 bases and J lost 7 bases.